The 27 T cell receptor beta chains in this list originate from one sample, sequenced in a study of cytomegalovirus exposure and HLA in healthy donors. Researchers ran the PCR with 60 Vbeta and 13 Jbeta primers. Libraries were prepared by immunoSEQ multiplex PCR; TCRdb keeps only in-frame clonotypes and omits some of them. Here the sample spans about 140,000 clones, around 82% being singletons. Sequencing was done on a sample of PBMCs. The receptors were gathered from a female donor in good health and CMV-seronegative.

The chain uses TRBV7-9 and TRBJ1-1; 8 bases agree with TRBD1. The CDR3 runs 15 residues. After removal of 5 bases from V and 0 bases from J, the junction contained 5 bases not matched to a gene. Germline CDR1 reads SEHNR; CDR2 reads FQNEAQ (reference sequence). The CDR3 is CASSHQQGVNTEAFF. DNA of the CDR3: TGTGCCAGCAGCCACCAACAGGGGGTGAACACTGAAGCTTTCTTT.

In this sample, this clone turned up a few times. The chain carries TRBV6-5 and TRBJ1-1; the D is unclear. Germline V gene lookup returns CDR1 MNHEY and CDR2 SVGAGI. This CDR3 has 16 amino acids. V was clipped by 2 bases and J by 0 bases, with 13 bases between them. The CDR3 nucleotides read TGTGCCAGCAGTTACCAGAGTTTTCGGGTGAACACTGAAGCTTTCTTT. Translation gives CASSYQSFRVNTEAFF.

This sequence joins TRBV25-1 and TRBJ1-1, with 7 bases aligning to TRBD1. Germline CDR1 is MGHDK and CDR2 is SYGVNS. V lost 5 bases and J lost 1; bases outside the gene matches: 1. CDR3 length: 13 amino acids. The CDR3 region has the DNA TGTGCCAGCAGTCGACAGGGGAACACTGAAGCTTTCTTT. Its protein is CASSRQGNTEAFF.

J is TRBJ1-3 and V is TRBV18; D not certain. Trimming pared 1 base from V and 0 bases from J, leaving 4 bases between. Germline values: CDR1 KGHSH, CDR2 LQKENI. The CDR3 sequence is 14 residues long. The CDR3 here is CASSPQSSGNTIYF. The CDR3 nucleotides are TGTGCCAGCTCACCACAGAGCTCTGGAAACACCATATATTTT.

As regards this clone: The sample carries other DNA sequences with the same CDR3. The chain is built from TRBV19 and TRBJ1-5; no firm D call. With 0 bases removed from V and 5 bases from J, the gap between germline ends came to 5 bases. The germline V gene has CDR1 LNHDA and CDR2 SQIVND (reference sequence). The CDR3 spans 13 residues. The CDR3 coding sequence is TGTGCCAGTAGTATAGATCGCGATCAGCCCCAGCATTTT. Residues: CASSIDRDQPQHF.

The chain carries TRBV6-6 and TRBJ1-1; weak D call: TRBD1 (6 bases). The V gene's germline CDR1 is MNHNY and CDR2 SVGAGI (reference sequence). This CDR3 is 14 amino acids long. The germline V and J ends were trimmed by 5 bases and 2 bases, with 12 bases remaining between them. CDR3 nucleotides: TGTGCCAGCAGTGTATCCGGGACAAACACTGAAGCTTTCTTT. It codes for CASSVSGTNTEAFF.

The chain uses TRBV28 and TRBJ1-5; tentatively, D is TRBD1 (6 bases). The CDR3 runs to 14 residues. V gave up 4 bases and J gave up 0 bases, with 7 bases separating them. The germline CDR1 and CDR2 sequences are MDHEN and SYDVKM. CDR3 residues: CASSSGDSNQPQHF. Here the CDR3 DNA reads TGTGCCAGCAGTTCAGGGGATAGCAATCAGCCCCAGCATTTT. Full variable domain (rest looked up from reference TRBV28 and TRBJ1-5): DVKVTQSSRYLVKRTGEKVFLECVQDMDHENMFWYRQDPGLGLRLIYFSYDVKMKEKGDIPEGYSVSREKKERFSLILESASTNQTSMYLCASSSGDSNQPQHFGDGTRLSIL.

This clone is termed medium-sized. This chain's CDR3 is CASSQAGGGSGANVLTF. CDR3 in DNA: TGCGCCAGCAGCCAAGCAGGGGGAGGCTCTGGGGCCAACGTCCTGACTTTC. The rearrangement links TRBV4-3 to TRBJ2-6, with D possibly matching TRBD1 (7 bases). V dropped 1 base and J dropped 0 bases, with 10 bases sitting between them. The CDR3 covers 17 residues. Looked up from germline, CDR1 is LGHNA and CDR2 is YSLEER.

The CDR3 loop reads CASSEDRLSAGSAGELFF. CDR3 DNA: TGTGCCAGCAGTGAAGACCGCCTCTCCGCGGGGTCGGCCGGGGAGCTGTTTTTT. V is TRBV2 and J is TRBJ2-2, with D tentatively TRBD2 (6 bases). The V and J ends lost 1 base and 6 bases respectively, with 21 bases between them. This CDR3 region has 18 residues. Germline V gives CDR1 SNHLY, CDR2 FYNNEI.

The chain links TRBV11-1 to TRBJ2-1; D remains unclear. Germline V gives CDR1 SGHAT, CDR2 FQDESV (reference sequence). The CDR3 covers 14 residues. Trimming cost V 5 bases and J 5 bases, with 13 bases left between them. The CDR3 region is CASSPIFGNNEQFF. CDR3 coding DNA: TGTGCCAGCAGCCCAATCTTCGGTAACAATGAGCAGTTCTTC.

The chain couples TRBV7-2 to TRBJ2-2; TRBD2 agrees at 9 bases. The CDR3 runs 15 residues. J gave up 5 bases and V 5 bases, and 6 bases lay outside the gene matches. Germline V gives CDR1 SGHTA, CDR2 FQGNSA. The CDR3 DNA reads TGTGCCAGCAGCCCCCGGCTAGCGGGAACCGGGGAGCTGTTTTTT. It yields the protein CASSPRLAGTGELFF. The entire variable domain, with the rest obtained from reference TRBV7-2 and TRBJ2-2, is as follows: GAGVSQSPSNKVTEKGKDVELRCDPISGHTALYWYRQSLGQGLEFLIYFQGNSAPDKSGLPSDRFSAERTGGSVSTLTIQRTQQEDSAVYLCASSPRLAGTGELFFGEGSRLTVL.

J is TRBJ1-6 and V is TRBV30; TRBD1 might be the D (5 bases). From germline, CDR1 is GTSNPN and CDR2 SVGIG (reference sequence). The CDR3 runs to 13 residues. Trimming cost V 8 bases and J 7 bases, with 15 bases left between them. The CDR3 loop is CALGQGTNSPLHF. CDR3 in DNA: TGTGCCCTTGGGCAGGGAACGAATTCACCCCTCCACTTT.

CDR3 region: CASSAGLAGGDGNTQYF. In DNA, the CDR3 is TGTGCCAGCAGCGCGGGACTAGCGGGGGGGGACGGGAATACGCAGTATTTT. The genes are TRBV9 and TRBJ2-3; 16 bases line up with TRBD2. CDR3 length: 17 amino acids. V dropped 3 bases and J dropped 7; count of bases not matched to a gene: 8. CDR1 is SGDLS and CDR2 is YYNGEE in the germline V gene.

This sequence joins TRBV9 and TRBJ2-1; TRBD1 matches 8 bases. Losses at the gene ends were 4 bases for V and 3 bases for J; bases not matched to a gene: 3. The germline V gene has CDR1 SGDLS and CDR2 YYNGEE. The CDR3 consists of 14 residues. The CDR3 DNA reads TGTGCCAGCAGCAAAGGACAGGGCTACAATGAGCAGTTCTTC. It encodes CASSKGQGYNEQFF.

This clone was seen only a few times. This chain connects TRBV6-5 to TRBJ1-1; maybe TRBD1 (6 bases). Germline V gene sequence: CDR1 MNHEY, CDR2 SVGAGI. V was cut by 7 bases and J by 1 base, with 13 bases left in between. The CDR3 has 14 residues. As DNA, the CDR3 is TGTGCCAGCACCCATAGAGGGGGGAACACTGAAGCTTTCTTT. It encodes CASTHRGGNTEAFF.

The count of this clone is one. V gene TRBV28 combines with J gene TRBJ2-1; tentative D call: TRBD2 (6 bases). The CDR3 has 14 residues. V was trimmed by 3 bases and J by 6 bases, leaving 12 bases between them. Germline CDR1 reads MDHEN; CDR2 reads SYDVKM. For the CDR3, the DNA is TGTGCCAGCAGTTTGGGGCTAGCGTTCAATGAGCAGTTCTTC. The encoded protein is CASSLGLAFNEQFF.

To note about this clone: The same CDR3 arises from other DNA sequences in this sample as well. The chain uses TRBV7-7 and TRBJ1-6, with unresolved D. The germline V and J ends were trimmed by 3 bases and 10 bases, with 10 bases remaining between them. In germline, CDR1 is SSHAT, CDR2 FNYEAQ (reference sequence). CDR3 length: 13 amino acids. CDR3 protein: CASSLREGSPLHF. CDR3 sequence (DNA): TGTGCCAGCAGCTTGAGGGAGGGATCACCCCTCCACTTT.

J is TRBJ1-4 and V is TRBV5-1; 7 bases match TRBD1. Germline lookup yields CDR1 SGHRS and CDR2 YFSETQ. The V and J ends lost 4 bases and 7 bases, in that order; junction bases with no gene match: 7. This CDR3 is 14 amino acids long. CDR3 loop: CASSTGDSREKLFF. The CDR3 region has the DNA TGCGCCAGCAGCACCGGGGACAGTCGTGAAAAACTGTTTTTT.

The genes are TRBV7-2 and TRBJ1-5; 7 nucleotides match TRBD1. Trimming removed 2 bases from V and 7 bases from J; junction bases left unmatched: 5. Germline V lookup: CDR1 SGHTA, CDR2 FQGNSA. This CDR3 region has 14 residues. CDR3: CASSLQGVGQPQHF. DNA for the CDR3: TGTGCCAGCAGCTTACAGGGGGTCGGGCAGCCCCAGCATTTT.

The chain has TRBV5-3 and TRBJ2-1, with TRBD2 matching 8 bases. TRBV5-3 is annotated as an ORF whose role is uncertain. CDR3 length equals 15 residues. After removal of 3 bases from V and 9 bases from J, the junction contained 11 bases not matched to a gene. DNA of the CDR3: TGTGCCAGAAGCTGGGGGACTAGGGGTTCAGGTGAGCAGTTCTTC. This gives the protein CARSWGTRGSGEQFF.

The chain couples TRBV30 to TRBJ1-1; D remains unclear. The ends were cut back, 2 bases at V and 2 bases at J, with 9 bases in the middle. The CDR3 length is 13 residues. From germline, CDR1 is GTSNPN and CDR2 SVGIG (reference sequence). CDR3 nucleotide sequence: TGTGCCTGGAGTAGCGGTCCCAACACTGAAGCTTTCTTT. Translation: CAWSSGPNTEAFF. Complete variable domain (other parts from reference TRBV30 and TRBJ1-1): SQTIHQWPATLVQPVGSPLSLECTVEGTSNPNLYWYRQAAGRGLQLLFYSVGIGQISSEVPQNLSASRPQDRQFILSSKKLLLSDSGFYLCAWSSGPNTEAFFGQGTRLTVV.

The rearrangement joins TRBV2 to TRBJ1-5; D is possibly TRBD1 (5 bases). From germline, CDR1 is SNHLY and CDR2 FYNNEI. The CDR3 consists of 16 residues. V was shortened by 6 bases and J by 1 base, with 16 bases between the two germline ends. The CDR3 loop is CASSERGILSNQPQHF. The CDR3 DNA follows: TGTGCCAGCAGCGAACGGGGGATTCTGAGCAATCAGCCCCAGCATTTT.

To note about this clone: One end of the junction fails to match germline, which may point to a read error. The chain has TRBV7-9 and TRBJ2-3; D is perhaps TRBD2 (5 bases). Germline V gene lookup returns CDR1 SEHNR and CDR2 FQNEAQ (reference sequence). CDR3 length equals 16 residues. CDR3: CSSSSYRTGSTDTQYF. CDR3 bases: TGTTCCAGCAGCTCGTACCGGACTGGCAGCACAGATACGCAGTATTTT.

The chain carries TRBV28 and TRBJ2-7; no definite D call. Trimming cost V 1 base and J 3 bases, with 10 bases left between them. CDR3 length: 14 residues. CDR1 MDHEN and CDR2 SYDVKM come from the germline V gene. CDR3 sequence: CASSLSPGFYEQYF. CDR3 DNA sequence: TGTGCCAGCAGTTTATCCCCCGGGTTCTACGAGCAGTACTTC.

The rearrangement links TRBV7-6 to TRBJ1-6; the D gene is possibly TRBD1 (5 bases). Trimming stripped 5 bases from V and 8 bases from J, with 16 bases between. Per germline, CDR1 SGHVS and CDR2 FNYEAQ. CDR3 length: 15 amino acids. This CDR3 reads CASSRNTGEHSPLHF. The CDR3 bases are TGTGCCAGCAGCCGAAATACAGGAGAGCATTCACCCCTCCACTTT.

This clone appeared a few times. The rearrangement joins TRBV6-5 to TRBJ2-1; D possibly corresponds to TRBD2 (6 bases). The CDR3 covers 15 residues. Germline V CDR1 and CDR2: MNHEY, SVGAGI. Trimming left V 6 bases short and J 8 bases short, with 20 bases between. This CDR3 is CASSIDGGAHDEQFF. As DNA, the CDR3 is TGTGCCAGCAGCATAGACGGAGGGGCACACGATGAGCAGTTCTTC.

The J gene is TRBJ2-1, the V gene TRBV28, with unresolved D. Germline V gives CDR1 MDHEN, CDR2 SYDVKM. The CDR3 loop spans 16 amino acids. The ends were cut back, 3 bases at V and 0 bases at J, with 12 bases in the middle. As DNA, the CDR3 is TGTGCCAGCAGTTTGAGCAGGTACAGCTCCTACAATGAGCAGTTCTTC. Its protein product is CASSLSRYSSYNEQFF. The full variable domain, in which reference TRBV28 and TRBJ2-1 provide the parts outside the CDR3, is DVKVTQSSRYLVKRTGEKVFLECVQDMDHENMFWYRQDPGLGLRLIYFSYDVKMKEKGDIPEGYSVSREKKERFSLILESASTNQTSMYLCASSLSRYSSYNEQFFGPGTRLTVL.